The 26 T cell receptor beta chains below all came from one sample that was sequenced in a study of T cell responses to AZD1222 COVID-19 vaccine (dated by TCRdb to about 2021). Interpreted using the paper, the time point label stands for: about 28 days (+/-7) after the second vaccine dose. The library was built by means of the immunoSEQ multiplex PCR assay. Sourced from immuneACCESS, this table was stored by TCRdb with only in-frame sequences that have V and J called. A share of the clones is absent; for the studies checked, an unresolved V gene accounts for under half, and the remainder has no known explanation. The sample has 90,000 to 130,000 clones on record, roughly 92% of them singletons. The top ten hold around 2.5% of the sample. The sample was peripheral blood, taken 28 days after the second AZD1222 dose. All receptors come from an adult who received the AZD1222 COVID-19 vaccine.

V usage is TRBV3-1 (or the pseudogene TRBV3-2) and J usage is TRBJ1-5; 7 nucleotides agree with TRBD1. Germline V gives CDR1 LGHDT, CDR2 YNNKEL (reference sequence). This CDR3 is built from 18 residues. V was pared by 5 bases and J by 2 bases, with 15 bases of the junction left unmatched. DNA for the CDR3: TGTGCCAGCAGCGAGAATTGGGAGGGGGCGCTGGGCAATCAGCCCCAGCATTTT. Its protein product is CASSENWEGALGNQPQHF.

The chain couples TRBV3-1 (or the pseudogene TRBV3-2) to TRBJ2-5; 7 bases align to TRBD2. The trim removed 4 bases at V and 4 bases at J, leaving 12 bases unmatched. Germline CDR1 reads LGHDT; CDR2 reads YNNKEL (reference sequence). This CDR3 region has 16 residues. The CDR3: CASSPGGVNSGETQYF. CDR3 sequence (DNA): TGTGCCAGCAGCCCGGGGGGAGTCAATTCAGGAGAGACCCAGTACTTC.

The CDR3 coding sequence is TGTGCCAGCAGTTACCCCAGGGGCGTTTATGGCTACACCTTC. Protein sequence: CASSYPRGVYGYTF. The chain recombines TRBV6-5 with TRBJ1-2, with D perhaps TRBD1 (6 bases). The V gene's germline CDR1 is MNHEY and CDR2 SVGAGI. Trimming shortened V by 2 bases and J by 5 bases, and 12 bases separated the two germline ends. The CDR3 contains 14 residues.

The CDR3: CAWSGTGAGATQYF. Written as DNA, the CDR3 is TGTGCCTGGAGTGGGACAGGGGCAGGGGCGACCCAGTACTTC. The rearrangement uses TRBV30 and TRBJ2-5, with 9 bases that match TRBD1. There are 14 residues in the CDR3. Germline CDR1 and CDR2: GTSNPN and SVGIG (reference sequence). V lost 1 base, J lost 7 bases, and 7 bases stayed unmatched.

This sequence joins TRBV7-9 and TRBJ1-1, with D hard to call. V was cut by 5 bases and J by 4 bases, with 11 bases left in between. The V gene's germline CDR1 is SEHNR and CDR2 FQNEAQ (reference sequence). The CDR3 runs to 13 residues. CDR3: CASSPSVGTEAFF. CDR3 DNA: TGTGCCAGCAGCCCTTCGGTTGGCACTGAAGCTTTCTTT.

The rearrangement links TRBV19 to TRBJ2-5; 11 bases are a match to TRBD1. J was trimmed by 3 bases and V by 1 base; bases with no gene match: 10. This CDR3 spans 18 amino acids. CDR1 and CDR2 from the germline V gene are LNHDA and SQIVND (reference sequence). The CDR3 nucleotides read TGTGCCAGTAGTATAGGCGACTGGACAGGGGGCAAGGAAGAGACCCAGTACTTC. It yields the protein CASSIGDWTGGKEETQYF.

The chain has TRBV24-1 and TRBJ2-7, with D possibly matching TRBD1 (6 bases). Trimming left V 9 bases short and J 3 bases short, with 29 bases between. CDR3 length: 18 residues. The germline V gene has CDR1 KGHDR and CDR2 SFDVKD. The CDR3 protein is CATSLLERTARSIYEQYF. The CDR3 DNA sequence: TGTGCCACCTCGCTACTCGAAAGGACAGCACGGTCCATCTACGAGCAGTACTTC.

The V call is TRBV5-6, the J call TRBJ2-3; D is undetermined. V gave up 4 bases and J gave up 5 bases, with 11 bases separating them. The V gene's germline CDR1 is SGHDT and CDR2 YYEEEE. CDR3 length: 13 amino acids. The CDR3 here is CASSILSGDTQYF. CDR3 nucleotides: TGTGCCAGCAGCATCCTGAGTGGAGATACGCAGTATTTT.

The CDR3 region has the DNA TGTGCCAGTAGTATTAAGCAATCTTATAATTCACCCCTCCACTTT. It encodes CASSIKQSYNSPLHF. The chain employs TRBV19 and TRBJ1-6; D gene unclear. Germline CDR1 reads LNHDA; CDR2 reads SQIVND (reference sequence). There are 15 residues in the CDR3. Trimming took off 3 bases at V and 4 bases at J, with 10 bases between the two ends.

This clone turned up a few times. The chain combines TRBV3-1 (or the pseudogene TRBV3-2) with TRBJ2-3; TRBD2 matches at 9 bases. The CDR3 extends over 13 amino acids. CDR1 is LGHDT, CDR2 YNNKEL, per germline (reference sequence). After removal of 0 bases from V and 9 bases from J, the junction contained 1 base not matched to a gene. CDR3 sequence: CASSQDLAGTQYF. As DNA, the CDR3 is TGTGCCAGCAGCCAAGATCTAGCGGGGACGCAGTATTTT.

This chain joins TRBV15 and TRBJ1-5; TRBD1 might be the D (6 bases). The germline CDR1 and CDR2 sequences are LNHNV and YYDKDF (reference sequence). The CDR3 is 17 amino acids. V lost 3 bases to trimming and J lost 0 bases, with 15 bases between them. CDR3 in amino acids: CATSSGRGQTSNQPQHF. CDR3 sequence (DNA): TGTGCCACCAGCAGTGGGAGGGGACAAACTAGCAATCAGCCCCAGCATTTT.

This clone came up a few times. V usage is TRBV4-2 and J usage is TRBJ1-1; D is possibly TRBD1 (5 bases). V lost 4 bases and J lost 11, with 23 bases in between. The CDR3 is 15 amino acids. Per the germline V gene, CDR1 is LGHNA and CDR2 is YNFKEQ. The CDR3 loop reads CASSPQTPRAVIAFF. The DNA of the CDR3 is TGTGCCAGCAGCCCTCAGACCCCCAGGGCGGTCATCGCTTTCTTT.

The chain uses TRBV11-2 and TRBJ2-3; D might be TRBD1 or TRBD2, each matching 6 bases. V lost 4 bases and J 3 bases, leaving 17 bases between the germline ends. CDR1 SGHAT and CDR2 FQNNGV come from the germline V gene. The CDR3 extends over 16 amino acids. CDR3 sequence (DNA): TGTGCCAGCAGCTCCCGACTGGAGGGGGGAACAGATACGCAGTATTTT. It specifies CASSSRLEGGTDTQYF.

The V gene is TRBV19, the J gene TRBJ1-3; D gene unclear. The V end lost 3 bases, the J end lost 4 bases, and 4 bases lay between the germline ends. Looked up from germline, CDR1 is LNHDA and CDR2 is SQIVND (reference sequence). The CDR3 consists of 12 residues. As DNA, the CDR3 is TGTGCCAGTAGTATCCTCGGAAACACCATATATTTT. As protein: CASSILGNTIYF.

The chain is built from TRBV5-4 and TRBJ2-2; D ambiguous. The V end lost 0 bases, the J end lost 1 base, and 7 bases lay between the germline ends. The germline CDR1 and CDR2 sequences are SGHNT and YYREEE (reference sequence). The CDR3 extends over 15 amino acids. CDR3: CASSLGQRNTGELFF. CDR3 DNA sequence: TGTGCCAGCAGCTTGGGGCAGAGGAACACCGGGGAGCTGTTTTTT. Full variable domain (outside the CDR3, taken from reference TRBV5-4 and TRBJ2-2): ETGVTQSPTHLIKTRGQQVTLRCSSQSGHNTVSWYQQALGQGPQFIFQYYREEENGRGNFPPRFSGLQFPNYSSELNVNALELDDSALYLCASSLGQRNTGELFFGEGSRLTVL.

This clone was picked up a small number of times. The V and J genes are TRBV7-8 and TRBJ2-1, with 11 bases identical to TRBD2. The CDR3 runs to 13 residues. The junction had 4 bases not matched to a gene; V was cut back by 6 bases and J by 9 bases. In germline, CDR1 is SGHVS, CDR2 FQNEAQ. In DNA, the CDR3 is TGTGCCAGCAGTAGCGGGGGGGAACGTGAGCAGTTCTTC. It specifies CASSSGGEREQFF.

This clone has a single count. The gene calls are TRBV5-5 and TRBJ2-5; D ambiguous. Germline lookup yields CDR1 SGHKS and CDR2 YYEKEE (reference sequence). Trimming pared 3 bases from V and 2 bases from J, leaving 14 bases between. This CDR3 region has 15 residues. The CDR3 DNA follows: TGTGCCAGCAGCTCACCCCTTGCAGGTCAAGAGACCCAGTACTTC. Protein product: CASSSPLAGQETQYF. Together with reference TRBV5-5 and TRBJ2-5, the CDR3 gives the full variable domain: DAGVTQSPTHLIKTRGQQVTLRCSPISGHKSVSWYQQVLGQGPQFIFQYYEKEERGRGNFPDRFSARQFPNYSSELNVNALLLGDSALYLCASSSPLAGQETQYFGPGTRLLVL.

The genes are TRBV9 and TRBJ2-5, with 8 bases matching TRBD2. From germline, CDR1 is SGDLS and CDR2 YYNGEE. This CDR3 contains 14 residues. J lost 9 bases, V lost 2 bases, and 9 bases had no gene match. This CDR3 is CASSVGAGEMPQYF. Here the CDR3 DNA reads TGTGCCAGCAGCGTCGGAGCGGGGGAGATGCCCCAGTACTTC. The variable domain in full, completed from reference TRBV9 and TRBJ2-5, reads DSGVTQTPKHLITATGQRVTLRCSPRSGDLSVYWYQQSLDQGLQFLIQYYNGEERAKGNILERFSAQQFPDLHSELNLSSLELGDSALYFCASSVGAGEMPQYFGPGTRLLVL.

This clone was seen once. The genes are TRBV7-3 and TRBJ2-5; no firm D call. The germline V gene encodes CDR1 SGHTA and CDR2 FQGTGA. Trimming took 0 bases from V and 5 from J, leaving 7 bases between them. This CDR3 has 13 amino acids. CDR3 amino acids: CASSLTSGETQYF. In DNA, the CDR3 is TGTGCCAGCAGCTTAACGTCGGGCGAGACCCAGTACTTC.

J is TRBJ2-5 and V is TRBV12-3 or TRBV12-4; the D is unclear. Deletions cut 3 bases from V and 7 bases from J, with 6 bases between. The CDR3 has 11 amino acids. This chain's CDR3 is CASSLRWTQYF. In DNA, the CDR3 is TGTGCCAGCAGTTTGCGATGGACCCAGTACTTC.

The V gene is TRBV6-5, the J gene TRBJ1-2; 7 bases line up with TRBD1. CDR1 and CDR2 (germline): MNHEY, SVGAGI. The CDR3 has 14 residues. V was pared by 3 bases and J by 8 bases, with 9 bases of the junction left unmatched. CDR3 amino acids: CASSYLTGVHGYTF. CDR3 nucleotides: TGTGCCAGCAGTTATCTAACAGGGGTCCACGGCTACACCTTC.

The chain links TRBV9 to TRBJ1-2; D is undetermined. The V gene lost 0 bases and the J gene lost 6 bases, with 12 bases spanning the gap. Per germline, CDR1 SGDLS and CDR2 YYNGEE. The CDR3 extends over 14 amino acids. The CDR3 loop reads CASSVAQAGNGYTF. In nucleotides, the CDR3 is TGTGCCAGCAGCGTAGCCCAAGCGGGCAATGGCTACACCTTC.

The V and J genes are TRBV5-4 and TRBJ1-2; D unresolved. Per the germline V gene, CDR1 is SGHNT and CDR2 is YYREEE (reference sequence). V shed 1 base and J shed 9 bases, with 13 bases lying between them. The length of the CDR3 is 13 residues. Here the CDR3 DNA reads TGTGCCAGCAGCTTGTCACCTGAGGGTAGCTACACCTTC. Its protein product is CASSLSPEGSYTF.

The chain combines TRBV30 with TRBJ1-5, with 7 bases aligning to TRBD1. Trimming removed 3 bases from V and 5 bases from J; junction bases left unmatched: 4. The CDR3 has 13 residues. Germline V lookup: CDR1 GTSNPN, CDR2 SVGIG (reference sequence). Here the CDR3 DNA reads TGTGCCTGGAGGGGACAGCTGGATCAGCCCCAGCATTTT. Translating it yields CAWRGQLDQPQHF.

The chain links TRBV18 to TRBJ2-2, with D perhaps matching TRBD1 (6 bases). CDR1 is KGHSH and CDR2 is LQKENI in the germline V gene. V was shortened by 8 bases and J by 4 bases, with 11 bases between the two germline ends. This CDR3 has 13 residues. CDR3 nucleotide sequence: TGTGCCAGCAACCTGGACAGCACCGGGGAGCTGTTTTTT. Translated, it gives CASNLDSTGELFF. The full variable domain, its missing parts supplied by reference TRBV18 and TRBJ2-2, is NAGVMQNPRHLVRRRGQEARLRCSPMKGHSHVYWYRQLPEEGLKFMVYLQKENIIDESGMPKERFSAEFPKEGPSILRIQQVVRGDSAAYFCASNLDSTGELFFGEGSRLTVL.

The V gene is TRBV4-1, the J gene TRBJ2-3; TRBD2 aligns across 9 bases. CDR3 length equals 16 residues. The germline gives CDR1 MGHRA, CDR2 YSYEKL. The V and J ends lost 4 bases and 3 bases, in that order; junction bases with no gene match: 8. The CDR3 loop is CASSPGLAGMTDTQYF. The CDR3 region has the DNA TGCGCCAGCAGCCCCGGTCTAGCGGGGATGACAGATACGCAGTATTTT.